Below are 16 T cell receptor beta chains sequenced from a single sample in a study of blood T cell repertoires in COVID-19. Clones were read by immunoSEQ multiplex PCR, and TCRdb kept only the in-frame ones, dropping some. The sample carries roughly 190,000 clones, around three quarters recorded once. The sequencing sample was made of PBMCs or T cells enriched from blood (not recorded which). The receptors come from a woman aged 45-59 years with acute COVID-19.

This chain uses TRBV11-2 with TRBJ2-5, with 10 positions matching TRBD1. V lost 4 bases to trimming and J lost 5 bases; unmatched junction nucleotides: 7. The CDR3 is made up of 15 amino acids. CDR1 is SGHAT and CDR2 is FQNNGV in the germline V gene. The CDR3 DNA follows: TGTGCCAGCAGCTCCGGGACAGGGGATGGGGAGACCCAGTACTTC. As protein: CASSSGTGDGETQYF.

This clone was seen a few times. V usage is TRBV7-2 and J usage is TRBJ1-2; tentatively, D is TRBD1 (5 bases). Trimming cost V 1 base and J 6 bases, with 9 bases left between them. CDR3 size: 13 residues. Germline lookup yields CDR1 SGHTA and CDR2 FQGNSA. CDR3 region: CASSLVRVDGYTF. The CDR3 DNA is TGTGCCAGCAGCTTAGTCAGGGTAGATGGCTACACCTTC.

The V call is TRBV10-1, the J call TRBJ2-3, with 9 bases fitting TRBD2. The CDR3 totals 14 residues. Germline CDR1 and CDR2: WNHNN and SYGVQD (reference sequence). The V and J ends lost 5 bases and 4 bases, in that order; junction bases with no gene match: 4. The CDR3 DNA sequence: TGCGCCAGCAGTTTAGCGGGGGTCCCAGATACGCAGTATTTT. Translated, it gives CASSLAGVPDTQYF.

The V gene is TRBV6-2 or TRBV6-3, the J gene TRBJ1-4; D might be TRBD1 (5 bases). Germline CDR1 and CDR2: MNHEY and SVGEGT. V lost 5 bases and J 8 bases, leaving 12 bases between the germline ends. The length of the CDR3 is 13 residues. The CDR3 region is CASSNAGNEKLFF. In nucleotides, the CDR3 is TGTGCCAGCAGTAACGCAGGGAACGAAAAACTGTTTTTT.

This clone was counted only a few times. This chain uses TRBV9 with TRBJ2-1; tentatively, D is TRBD2 (5 bases). Germline V gene data show CDR1 as SGDLS and CDR2 as YYNGEE. V was trimmed by 0 bases and J by 12 bases, leaving 25 bases between them. The CDR3 totals 17 residues. For the CDR3, the DNA is TGTGCCAGCAGCGTAGTTTCCCAGCTTGAGGGAACCCAAGGGCAGTTCTTC. Translating it yields CASSVVSQLEGTQGQFF.

In DNA form, the CDR3 reads TGTGCCAGCTCACTGGACAGCCCGGGCACTGAAGCTTTCTTT. Its translation: CASSLDSPGTEAFF. The rearrangement links TRBV18 to TRBJ1-1; a possible D gene is TRBD1 (6 bases). Trimming left V 4 bases short and J 4 bases short, with 13 bases between. Germline CDR1 and CDR2: KGHSH and LQKENI. The CDR3 consists of 14 residues.

This chain joins TRBV28 and TRBJ2-7, with a tentative D call TRBD1 (5 bases). Looked up from germline, CDR1 is MDHEN and CDR2 is SYDVKM. This CDR3 contains 13 residues. Trimming shortened V by 2 bases and J by 8 bases, and 13 bases separated the two germline ends. For the CDR3, the DNA is TGTGCCAGCAGTTTAGATGGGCAGGGAAAGCAGTACGTC. Translating it yields CASSLDGQGKQYV.

This clone showed up just once. V is TRBV19 and J is TRBJ1-1; 9 bases line up with TRBD1. With 4 bases clipped from V and 8 bases from J, the junction kept 5 bases outside the gene matches. CDR3 length: 13 residues. Germline CDR1 and CDR2: LNHDA and SQIVND (reference sequence). CDR3 in DNA: TGTGCCAGTAGTACTCAACAGGGGGCCGAAGCTTTCTTT. Its translation is CASSTQQGAEAFF.

The chain employs TRBV27 and TRBJ1-6; D may be TRBD1 (6 bases). The germline V gene has CDR1 MNHEY and CDR2 SMNVEV (reference sequence). V was shortened by 4 bases and J by 7 bases, with 11 bases between the two germline ends. The CDR3 contains 14 residues. The CDR3 sequence is CASSSGQQNSPLHF. Here the CDR3 DNA reads TGTGCCAGCAGTTCCGGACAGCAGAATTCACCCCTCCACTTT.

This clone turned up a few times. The chain is built from TRBV18 and TRBJ1-6; D remains unclear. The CDR3 is 13 amino acids. Germline loops: CDR1 KGHSH, CDR2 LQKENI. Trimming stripped 4 bases from V and 10 bases from J, with 11 bases between. CDR3 sequence (DNA): TGTGCCAGCTCACTCGGTAGGGAGTCACCCCTCCACTTT. Its protein is CASSLGRESPLHF.

CDR3 sequence: CASSLSKRGGNTEAFF. CDR3 nucleotide sequence: TGTGCCAGCAGCTTGAGCAAACGAGGGGGGAACACTGAAGCTTTCTTT. The genes are TRBV5-6 and TRBJ1-1; weak D call: TRBD1 (6 bases). Germline V lookup: CDR1 SGHDT, CDR2 YYEEEE. V gave up 1 base and J gave up 1 base, with 14 bases separating them. The CDR3 totals 16 residues.

The rearrangement joins TRBV5-1 to TRBJ1-6, with D possibly matching TRBD1 (5 bases). Germline CDR1 reads SGHRS; CDR2 reads YFSETQ. The germline V and J ends were trimmed by 2 bases and 8 bases, with 5 bases remaining between them. The CDR3 extends over 12 amino acids. The CDR3, as DNA: TGCGCCAGCAGCTTCAGGGATTCACCCCTCCACTTT. Its translation is CASSFRDSPLHF.

About this clone: The same CDR3 can be traced to other DNA sequences in this sample. CDR3 in amino acids: CASSQGDRGHGYTF. The CDR3 DNA reads as TGCGCCAGCAGCCAGGGGGACAGGGGACATGGCTACACCTTC. The chain combines TRBV4-3 with TRBJ1-2; TRBD1 agrees at 10 bases. The CDR3 is 14 residues long. Germline CDR1 is LGHNA and CDR2 is YSLEER. The trim removed 3 bases at V and 6 bases at J, leaving 4 bases unmatched.

The chain recombines TRBV4-1 with TRBJ1-2; 9 bases align to TRBD1. Germline values: CDR1 MGHRA, CDR2 YSYEKL. Losses at the gene ends were 0 bases for V and 8 bases for J; bases not matched to a gene: 10. The CDR3 has 16 amino acids. CDR3 sequence (DNA): TGCGCCAGCAGCCAAGAGGGACAGGGACTTCTCGGGGGCTACACCTTC. It specifies CASSQEGQGLLGGYTF.

This chain uses TRBV19 with TRBJ2-3, with TRBD2 matching over 11 bases. In germline, CDR1 is LNHDA, CDR2 SQIVND (reference sequence). V trimming: 8 bases; J trimming: 5 bases; junction bases outside the gene matches: 15. The CDR3 contains 17 residues. This CDR3 is CASAGITLGLAVDTQYF. The CDR3 DNA is TGTGCCAGTGCAGGAATTACCTTGGGACTAGCGGTAGATACGCAGTATTTT.

This chain connects TRBV6-5 to TRBJ2-7; weak D call: TRBD2 (6 bases). The CDR3 is made up of 12 amino acids. Germline V gene sequence: CDR1 MNHEY, CDR2 SVGAGI. V lost 5 bases and J lost 6, with 11 bases in between. The CDR3 loop reads CASSRGTLEQYV. DNA of the CDR3: TGTGCCAGCAGTAGAGGGACTCTCGAGCAGTACGTC.